The next 11 T cell receptor beta chains were all read from a single sample in a study of T cell clusters in autoimmune cytopenias. TRB amplification used approximately 250 ng of peripheral blood genomic DNA. One tube held mixed TRB-A and TRB-B primer pools for touch-down PCR. Using the multiplex PCR reads, TCRdb records one entry per CDR3 protein without DNA. The listing records more than 7,500 distinct CDR3 sequences. The specimen was peripheral blood. Receptor source: a human donor with an autoimmune cytopenia or autoimmune hepatitis (not recorded which).

Frequency places this clonotype as medium-sized. The chain links TRBV7-2 to TRBJ2-2. Germline V gene data show CDR1 as SGHTA and CDR2 as FQGNSA. The CDR3 spans 14 residues. CDR3 in amino acids: CASSLVGFAGELFF.

This clonotype is deemed medium-sized by its frequency. The chain recombines TRBV19 with TRBJ2-7; as DNA is missing, the TRBD1 call by TCRdb cannot be tested. This CDR3 contains 15 residues. Germline V gene data show CDR1 as LNHDA and CDR2 as SQIVND (reference sequence). This CDR3 is CASSIYGTQEREQYF.

The chain combines TRBV29-1 with TRBJ1-5; there is no DNA to check the TCRdb D call of TRBD1. There are 13 residues in the CDR3. Germline CDR1 is SQVTM and CDR2 is ANQGSEA. The CDR3 protein is CSASSRGGQPQHF.

This clonotype is medium-sized by frequency. The rearrangement links TRBV5-5 to TRBJ2-1; TCRdb proposes TRBD2, but this gene call is untestable without DNA. Germline CDR1 is SGHKS and CDR2 is YYEKEE (reference sequence). This CDR3 is 15 amino acids long. The chain's CDR3 is CASSELVPSYNEQFF.

This chain uses TRBV18 with TRBJ1-3. Germline CDR1 is KGHSH and CDR2 is LQKENI. The CDR3 is 15 residues long. The CDR3 sequence: CASSPLERSGNTIYF.

In terms of frequency, this clonotype is medium-sized. The chain employs TRBV29-1 and TRBJ2-1. Germline V gene lookup returns CDR1 SQVTM and CDR2 ANQGSEA. The length of the CDR3 is 14 residues. This chain's CDR3 is CSVDHTSLYNEQFF.

By frequency, this clonotype registers medium-sized. The rearrangement uses TRBV5-5 and TRBJ2-5; TCRdb selects TRBD2, and the lack of DNA leaves this call unchecked. This CDR3 spans 14 amino acids. The V gene's germline CDR1 is SGHKS and CDR2 YYEKEE (reference sequence). CDR3 sequence reads: CASSLFGSGVAQYF. The complete variable domain, with remaining parts taken from reference TRBV5-5 and TRBJ2-5, reads DAGVTQSPTHLIKTRGQQVTLRCSPISGHKSVSWYQQVLGQGPQFIFQYYEKEERGRGNFPDRFSARQFPNYSSELNVNALLLGDSALYLCASSLFGSGVAQYFGPGTRLLVL.

The genes are TRBV18 and TRBJ2-1; without DNA, the TCRdb call of TRBD2 cannot be checked. There are 16 residues in the CDR3. The germline V gene has CDR1 KGHSH and CDR2 LQKENI. CDR3 region: CASSPSPTSGGNEQFF.

This clonotype is labeled medium-sized based on frequency. V and J are TRBV7-6 and TRBJ2-2; as DNA is missing, the TRBD1 call by TCRdb cannot be tested. Germline V gene lookup returns CDR1 SGHVS and CDR2 FNYEAQ. The CDR3 contains 13 residues. The CDR3 sequence is CASGKGSTGELFF.

Frequency places this clonotype as medium-sized. This chain connects TRBV18 to TRBJ1-4; the D gene TCRdb calls, TRBD1, cannot be checked with no DNA. CDR1 is KGHSH and CDR2 is LQKENI in the germline V gene. The CDR3 is made up of 13 amino acids. The CDR3 loop is CASGGQGGEKLFF.

The chain links TRBV28 to TRBJ2-5; TCRdb names TRBD2, which stays unverified in the absence of DNA. Germline V gene lookup returns CDR1 MDHEN and CDR2 SYDVKM. The CDR3 totals 18 residues. The CDR3: CASSSPRGTSGPQETQYF.